These 16 T cell receptor beta chains were sequenced from one sample in a study of shared clonotypes between healthy human individuals. Assay: immunoSEQ multiplex PCR; the TCRdb copy retains only in-frame clones and omits some. The repertoire holds roughly 650,000 clones, with more than 95% as singletons. Specimen: naive CD4+ T cells sorted from blood. Regarding subset: CD45RA+ positively selected. These receptors were collected from a woman aged 25 to 45 in good health.

The chain is built from TRBV15 and TRBJ2-1, with D unresolved. This CDR3 has 14 residues. V lost 2 bases to trimming and J lost 0 bases, with 5 bases between them. Germline assignment: CDR1 LNHNV and CDR2 YYDKDF (reference sequence). The CDR3: CATSRLGSYNEQFF. The CDR3 DNA reads as TGTGCCACCAGCAGACTAGGCTCCTACAATGAGCAGTTCTTC. The whole variable domain, filled in from reference TRBV15 and TRBJ2-1, reads DAMVIQNPRYQVTQFGKPVTLSCSQTLNHNVMYWYQQKSSQAPKLLFHYYDKDFNNEADTPDNFQSRRPNTSFCFLDIRSPGLGDTAMYLCATSRLGSYNEQFFGPGTRLTVL.

The J gene is TRBJ1-1, the V gene TRBV27, with 8 bases matching TRBD1. The germline gives CDR1 MNHEY, CDR2 SMNVEV (reference sequence). Trimming cost V 6 bases and J 3 bases; bases outside gene matches: 12. The CDR3 is 16 residues long. CDR3: CASSLDIFRGHTEAFF. The CDR3 nucleotides read TGTGCCAGCAGCCTTGACATTTTCAGGGGGCACACTGAAGCTTTCTTT.

The CDR3 DNA reads TGCGCCAGCAGCTCGCGTGGGCAATACTACGAGCAGTACTTC. This encodes CASSSRGQYYEQYF. This chain joins TRBV5-1 and TRBJ2-7; D is unresolved. Germline CDR1 and CDR2: SGHRS and YFSETQ. Trimming removed 3 bases from V and 3 bases from J, with 13 bases in between. CDR3 length: 14 residues.

J is TRBJ2-7 and V is TRBV7-8, with D tentatively TRBD1 (6 bases). V was cut by 5 bases and J by 3 bases, with 17 bases left in between. This CDR3 comprises 15 residues. Looked up from germline, CDR1 is SGHVS and CDR2 is FQNEAQ. The CDR3: CASSPGQSLFYEQYF. Written as DNA, the CDR3 is TGTGCCAGCAGCCCAGGACAGTCTCTTTTCTACGAGCAGTACTTC.

The chain joins TRBV19 to TRBJ2-5; 8 nucleotides match TRBD2. V lost 1 base, J lost 5 bases, and 3 bases stayed unmatched. CDR3 length: 14 residues. Germline-derived CDR1 and CDR2 are LNHDA and SQIVND (reference sequence). This chain's CDR3 is CASSIAGGPETQYF. The CDR3 coding sequence is TGTGCCAGTAGTATAGCGGGGGGGCCGGAGACCCAGTACTTC.

The genes are TRBV2 and TRBJ2-7; perhaps TRBD1 as D (5 bases). The V end was cut by 8 bases, the J end by 2 bases, with 16 bases between. This CDR3 spans 14 amino acids. CDR1 is SNHLY and CDR2 is FYNNEI in the germline V gene. CDR3 in DNA: TGTGCCAGCGGGGAATCAGGACAAACCTACGAGCAGTACTTC. This encodes CASGESGQTYEQYF.

J is TRBJ2-7 and V is TRBV18; 11 bases map to TRBD1. Germline V gene data show CDR1 as KGHSH and CDR2 as LQKENI. This CDR3 spans 14 amino acids. V shed 3 bases, J shed 7 bases, and the junction held 5 bases outside the gene matches. This CDR3 is CASSPAGTGGEQYF. The CDR3 bases are TGTGCCAGCTCACCCGCCGGGACAGGGGGAGAGCAGTACTTC.

This chain uses TRBV5-1 with TRBJ2-5, with no clear D. V lost 6 bases, J lost 1 base, and 10 bases lay in between. CDR1 SGHRS and CDR2 YFSETQ come from the germline V gene. The CDR3 is 13 residues long. The CDR3 protein is CASKAGFQETQYF. The CDR3 nucleotides are TGCGCCAGCAAGGCAGGATTCCAAGAGACCCAGTACTTC.

The chain combines TRBV28 with TRBJ1-5, with 8 bases fitting TRBD1. Germline CDR1 and CDR2: MDHEN and SYDVKM. The CDR3 loop spans 13 amino acids. V shed 8 bases, J shed 3 bases, and the junction held 3 bases outside the gene matches. The CDR3 bases are TGTGCCAGCGGGACAGGTCACAATCAGCCCCAGCATTTT. As protein: CASGTGHNQPQHF.

This clone came up once. J is TRBJ2-4 and V is TRBV7-9, with 9 bases identical to TRBD1. The CDR3 extends over 14 amino acids. Germline V gives CDR1 SEHNR, CDR2 FQNEAQ (reference sequence). V shed 4 bases, J shed 8 bases, and the junction held 6 bases outside the gene matches. The CDR3 sequence is CASSSPDRGDIQYF. CDR3 coding DNA: TGTGCCAGCAGCTCACCAGACAGGGGGGACATTCAGTACTTC. Complete variable domain (other parts from reference TRBV7-9 and TRBJ2-4): DTGVSQNPRHKITKRGQNVTFRCDPISEHNRLYWYRQTLGQGPEFLTYFQNEAQLEKSRLLSDRFSAERPKGSFSTLEIQRTEQGDSAMYLCASSSPDRGDIQYFGAGTRLSVL.

The chain uses TRBV19 and TRBJ1-4; D gene unclear. Germline lookup yields CDR1 LNHDA and CDR2 SQIVND (reference sequence). Trimming removed 6 bases from V and 3 bases from J, with 11 bases in between. CDR3 size: 14 residues. CDR3 sequence reads: CASRRTVANEKLFF. The CDR3 bases are TGTGCCAGTAGGAGGACGGTCGCTAATGAAAAACTGTTTTTT.

J is TRBJ2-1 and V is TRBV28; 10 bases map to TRBD2. The CDR3 extends over 13 amino acids. The germline gives CDR1 MDHEN, CDR2 SYDVKM. The J segment lost 4 bases and the V segment lost 6 bases, leaving 0 bases of the junction unmatched. CDR3 sequence reads: CASRTSGYNEQFF. The DNA of the CDR3 is TGTGCCAGCAGGACTAGCGGGTACAATGAGCAGTTCTTC.

The V gene is TRBV14, the J gene TRBJ1-2, with TRBD1 matching 9 bases. The V gene's germline CDR1 is SGHDN and CDR2 FVKESK. This CDR3 region has 15 residues. Unmatched junction bases numbered 8, after V lost 3 bases and J lost 6 bases. The CDR3 loop is CASSQQTGGVDGYTF. CDR3 in DNA: TGTGCCAGCAGCCAGCAAACAGGGGGCGTAGATGGCTACACCTTC.

The chain has TRBV12-5 and TRBJ1-2; D is uncertain. The CDR3 is made up of 15 amino acids. CDR1 is LGHNT and CDR2 is FRNRAP in the germline V gene. The ends were cut back, 6 bases at V and 5 bases at J, with 19 bases in the middle. CDR3 nucleotide sequence: TGTGCTAGTGGATCCGACAAGGGAGTGAGTTATGGCTACACCTTC. It codes for CASGSDKGVSYGYTF.

The chain has TRBV27 and TRBJ1-4, with D unresolved. Germline CDR1 MNHEY, CDR2 SMNVEV (reference sequence). V lost 6 bases and J lost 8, with 16 bases in between. The CDR3 runs 14 residues. CDR3 sequence reads: CASSPGLLNEKLFF. The DNA of the CDR3 is TGTGCCAGCAGCCCAGGACTACTCAACGAAAAACTGTTTTTT.

Concerning this clone: Different DNA sequences within this sample yield the same CDR3. The rearrangement joins TRBV5-4 to TRBJ2-7; TRBD2 matches at 7 bases. This CDR3 is 14 amino acids long. Trimming cost V 5 bases and J 0 bases; bases outside gene matches: 5. Per germline, CDR1 SGHNT and CDR2 YYREEE (reference sequence). The CDR3 here is CASSLAGSSYEQYF. The DNA for the CDR3 is TGTGCCAGCAGTTTAGCGGGTAGCTCCTACGAGCAGTACTTC. The complete variable domain, with remaining parts taken from reference TRBV5-4 and TRBJ2-7, reads ETGVTQSPTHLIKTRGQQVTLRCSSQSGHNTVSWYQQALGQGPQFIFQYYREEENGRGNFPPRFSGLQFPNYSSELNVNALELDDSALYLCASSLAGSSYEQYFGPGTRLTVT.